These T cell receptor beta chains were read from a single sample in a study of blood T cells in healthy people across ages. TCRdb re-derived calls from the 5' RACE reads in MiXCR, one entry per CDR3 protein. The table includes 1.8 million or so distinct CDR3 sequences, roughly two fifths detected once. Material: blood. The receptors were sampled from a human donor in good health. The CDR3 runs from the conserved cysteine through the conserved F or W. A D gene is named only where the DNA matches it firmly. Clone size is given for some rows only: seen once, a few or many times, or a class if the clone is expanded.

TRBD1	TRBV28	few	TRBJ1-1	CASTYLGQGKNTEAFF	TGTGCCAGCACCTACCTGGGACAGGGAAAGAACACTGAAGCTTTCTTT
-	TRBV20-1	-	TRBJ2-7	CSAGLRETEQYF	TGCAGTGCTGGGCTCAGGGAGACCGAGCAGTACTTC
-	TRBV7-2	-	TRBJ2-3	CVSSSGSDPSTDTQYF	TGTGTCAGCAGCTCCGGGTCGGACCCCAGCACAGATACGCAGTATTTT
-	TRBV28	few	TRBJ2-1	CASRYSQNEQFF	TGTGCCAGCAGGTACAGCCAGAATGAGCAGTTCTTC
-	TRBV9	few	TRBJ2-3	CASSPPTTDRQYF	TGTGCCAGCAGCCCACCGACCACAGATAGGCAGTATTTT
-	TRBV7-9	-	TRBJ2-1	CASSLDEGTYNEQFF	TGTGCCAGCAGCTTGGATGAGGGCACCTACAATGAGCAGTTCTTC
-	TRBV6-5	few	TRBJ1-2	CASSAQISYYGYTF	TGTGCCAGCAGTGCGCAGATAAGCTACTATGGCTACACCTTC
TRBD1	TRBV10-3	few	TRBJ1-2	CAITPQGDYGYTF	TGTGCCATCACCCCACAGGGGGACTATGGCTACACCTTC
TRBD2	TRBV28	-	TRBJ2-7	CASSFTSGFYEQYF	TGTGCCAGCAGTTTTACTAGCGGGTTCTACGAGCAGTACTTC
TRBD1	TRBV4-3	many	TRBJ1-2	CASSQDWARERQGQRANYGYTF	TGCGCCAGCAGCCAAGATTGGGCCCGAGAACGACAGGGGCAAAGGGCTAACTATGGCTACACCTTC
-	TRBV29-1	once	TRBJ1-1	CSVFIGVTEAFF	TGCAGCGTGTTCATCGGGGTTACTGAAGCTTTCTTT
TRBD2	TRBV28	-	TRBJ2-5	CASSPGTSGTQETQYF	TGTGCCAGCAGTCCCGGGACTAGCGGGACCCAAGAGACCCAGTACTTC
TRBD1	TRBV29-1	-	TRBJ1-2	CSVEAGQGWGGYTF	TGCAGCGTTGAAGCCGGACAGGGGTGGGGTGGCTACACCTTC
-	TRBV2	-	TRBJ1-1	CASSEAVPGDTEAFF	TGTGCCAGCAGTGAAGCTGTCCCGGGGGACACTGAAGCCTTCTTT
TRBD1	TRBV12-3/TRBV12-4	-	TRBJ2-7	CASSFPRQGGTYEQYF	TGTGCCAGCAGTTTTCCCCGACAGGGTGGGACCTACGAGCAGTACTTC
-	TRBV29-1	-	TRBJ1-2	CSVVRDTPSNYGYTF	TGCAGCGTTGTACGGGATACTCCCTCTAACTATGGCTACACCTTC
-	TRBV5-6	few	TRBJ2-7	CASRNRVFSYEQYF	TGTGCCAGCAGGAACCGGGTCTTCTCCTACGAGCAGTACTTC
TRBD2	TRBV7-2	-	TRBJ2-5	CASSMSGGRPKTQYF	TGTGCCAGCAGCATGAGCGGGGGGCGGCCAAAGACCCAGTACTTC
-	TRBV12-3/TRBV12-4	-	TRBJ1-1	CASSSPTGGAFF	TGTGCCAGCAGTTCGCCGACAGGCGGAGCTTTCTTT
TRBD2	TRBV7-2	-	TRBJ2-3	CASSATRGSGGAYDTQYF	TGTGCCAGCAGTGCGACCCGGGGTAGCGGGGGGGCATATGATACGCAGTATTTT
-	TRBV4-2	few	TRBJ2-7	CASSQDSETLYEQYF	TGTGCCAGCAGCCAAGATTCGGAAACTCTCTACGAGCAGTACTTC
TRBD1	TRBV10-2	-	TRBJ1-4	CASNDRGLDGEKLFF	TGCGCCAGCAACGACAGGGGGCTGGATGGCGAAAAACTGTTTTTT
-	TRBV9	-	TRBJ2-7	CASSAADVGRQYF	TGTGCCAGCAGCGCTGCTGATGTAGGACGGCAGTACTTC
-	TRBV7-8	-	TRBJ2-6	CASRSTGTGANVLTF	TGTGCCAGCAGATCTACAGGGACTGGGGCCAACGTCCTGACTTTC
TRBD2	TRBV15	few	TRBJ2-1	CATSPGLAYNEQFF	TGTGCCACCAGCCCGGGACTAGCTTACAATGAGCAGTTCTTC
-	TRBV27	-	TRBJ1-5	CASSLLGLLGSNQPQHF	TGTGCCAGCAGTTTATTGGGGCTACTCGGGAGCAATCAGCCCCAGCATTTT
-	TRBV11-3	-	TRBJ1-2	CASSLDSASYGYTF	TGTGCCAGCAGCTTAGATTCAGCCAGCTATGGCTACACCTTC
TRBD1	TRBV20-1	-	TRBJ2-1	CSARDASTGNNEQFF	TGCAGTGCTAGAGATGCTTCGACAGGGAACAATGAGCAGTTCTTC
-	TRBV6-6	-	TRBJ1-4	CASSYRMGEKLFF	TGTGCCAGCAGTTACAGGATGGGCGAAAAACTGTTTTTT
-	TRBV12-3/TRBV12-4	-	TRBJ2-4	CASNLSGGKNIQYF	TGTGCCAGCAACCTCTCAGGAGGCAAAAACATTCAGTACTTC
-	TRBV7-8	-	TRBJ1-6	CASSFFGRTVRSYNSPLHF	TGTGCCAGCAGCTTCTTCGGGAGGACCGTCCGCTCCTATAATTCACCCCTCCACTTT
-	TRBV6-5	-	TRBJ1-2	CASSYSTDNYGYTF	TGTGCCAGCAGTTACTCGACAGATAACTATGGCTACACCTTC
TRBD1	TRBV4-1	few	TRBJ1-6	CASSLKTGYEPSPLHF	TGCGCCAGCAGCCTTAAGACAGGGTATGAGCCTTCACCCCTCCACTTT
-	TRBV30	few	TRBJ1-2	CARYRDGTNYGYTF	TGTGCCCGATACCGGGACGGAACTAACTATGGCTACACCTTC
-	TRBV29-1	few	TRBJ1-1	CSVDPGDTTAFF	TGCAGCGTTGATCCGGGGGACACAACGGCTTTCTTT
-	TRBV4-3	-	TRBJ2-3	CASSQDEAPGDTQYF	TGCGCCAGCAGCCAAGATGAGGCCCCCGGGGATACGCAGTATTTT
TRBD1	TRBV11-2	-	TRBJ1-5	CASSHYRGPNQPQHF	TGTGCCAGCAGCCATTACAGGGGGCCGAATCAGCCCCAGCATTTT
-	TRBV6-1	few	TRBJ1-1	CASSMGTHTEAFF	TGTGCCAGCAGCATGGGGACCCACACTGAAGCTTTCTTT
-	TRBV25-1	-	TRBJ2-3	CASSEYFSDTQYF	TGTGCCAGCAGTGAATACTTCTCAGATACGCAGTATTTT
-	TRBV12-5	few	TRBJ1-4	CASGLPTGLLFF	TGTGCTAGTGGTTTGCCCACCGGCCTACTGTTTTTT
-	TRBV5-1	-	TRBJ2-1	CASSLEVAGGIKFF	-
-	TRBV12-3/TRBV12-4	-	TRBJ1-5	CASSLSWRSGSPQHF	TGTGCCAGCAGTTTATCTTGGCGGAGCGGATCGCCCCAGCATTTT
TRBD2	TRBV20-1	few	TRBJ2-7	CSARDRAGGFSYEQYF	TGCAGTGCTAGGGATCGAGCGGGGGGTTTCTCCTACGAGCAGTACTTC
TRBD2	TRBV20-1	-	TRBJ2-2	CSARTSGATGELFF	TGCAGTGCTAGGACTAGCGGGGCCACCGGGGAGCTGTTTTTT
TRBD1	TRBV2	-	TRBJ1-4	CASSPRQGANEKLFF	TGTGCCAGCAGTCCCCGACAGGGGGCAAATGAAAAACTGTTTTTT
-	TRBV7-9	-	TRBJ2-1	CASSLMGTYNEQFF	TGTGCCAGCAGCTTGATGGGGACCTACAATGAGCAGTTCTTC
-	TRBV5-1	once	TRBJ2-3	CASSLAGAGSYTQYF	TGCGCCAGCAGCTTGGCGGGGGCAGGTAGTTATACGCAGTATTTT
TRBD1	TRBV27	few	TRBJ1-2	CASSRTTGSNYGYTF	TGTGCCAGCAGCCGAACGACAGGGTCAAACTATGGCTACACCTTC
-	TRBV15	-	TRBJ2-4	CATSRNPPCDPQYF	TGTGCCACCAGCAGAAATCCCCCTTGTGACCCGCAGTACTTC
-	TRBV7-8	-	TRBJ2-4	CASSSTTAEINPGIQYF	TGTGCCAGCAGCTCCACCACCGCTGAGATCAACCCTGGCATTCAGTACTTC
TRBD1	TRBV28	-	TRBJ2-7	CASSPNDRETYEQYF	TGTGCCAGCAGCCCCAATGACAGGGAAACCTACGAGCAGTACTTC
-	TRBV12-3/TRBV12-4	-	TRBJ1-1	CASSLVVGGPNTEAFF	TGTGCCAGCAGTTTAGTGGTGGGCGGCCCGAACACTGAAGCTTTCTTT